This T cell receptor (beta chain) was profiled in a study of cytomegalovirus exposure and HLA in healthy donors. The PCR was carried out with 60 Vbeta primers and 13 Jbeta primers. The data were produced by immunoSEQ multiplex PCR, yet TCRdb's version contains in-frame clones alone and is incomplete. The sample consists of 150,000 to 200,000 clones, approximately 80% of them appearing once. The V gene end was trimmed by 6 bases and the J gene end by 3 bases; junction bases not matched to a gene: 8. Germline V lookup: CDR1 SGHVS, CDR2 FNYEAQ. The CDR3 sequence is 15 residues long. This TCR was recovered from a man aged 45 to 65 in good health and CMV-seropositive. Sequencing was performed on PBMCs. The chain employs TRBV7-6 and TRBJ2-1, with 7 nucleotides matching TRBD1. The chain's CDR3 is CASSSSTGRYNEQFF. The CDR3 DNA reads as TGTGCCAGCAGTTCATCGACAGGGCGCTACAATGAGCAGTTCTTC.